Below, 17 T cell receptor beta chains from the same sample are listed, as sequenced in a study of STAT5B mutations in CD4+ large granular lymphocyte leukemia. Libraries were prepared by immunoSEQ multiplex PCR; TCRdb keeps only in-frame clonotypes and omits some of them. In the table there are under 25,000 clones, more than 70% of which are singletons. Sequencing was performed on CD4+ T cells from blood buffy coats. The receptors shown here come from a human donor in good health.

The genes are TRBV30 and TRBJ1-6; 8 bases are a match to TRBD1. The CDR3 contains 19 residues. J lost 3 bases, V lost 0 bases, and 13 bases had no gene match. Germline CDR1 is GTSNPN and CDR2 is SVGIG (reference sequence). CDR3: CAWSVQDREKGRYNSPLHF. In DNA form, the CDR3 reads TGTGCCTGGAGTGTCCAGGACAGGGAAAAAGGGCGCTATAATTCACCCCTCCACTTT.

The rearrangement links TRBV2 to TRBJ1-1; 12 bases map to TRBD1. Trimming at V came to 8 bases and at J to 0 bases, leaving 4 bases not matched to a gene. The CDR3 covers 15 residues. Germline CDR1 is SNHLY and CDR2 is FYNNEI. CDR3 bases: TGTGCCAGCTGGGACAGGGGGCAGATGAACACTGAAGCTTTCTTT. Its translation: CASWDRGQMNTEAFF.

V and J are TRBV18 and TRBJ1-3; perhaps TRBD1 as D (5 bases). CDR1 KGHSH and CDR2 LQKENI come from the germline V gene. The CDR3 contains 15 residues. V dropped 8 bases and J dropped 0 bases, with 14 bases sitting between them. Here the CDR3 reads CASVGGFTSGNTIYF. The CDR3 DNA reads TGTGCCAGCGTTGGGGGGTTTACCTCTGGAAACACCATATATTTT.

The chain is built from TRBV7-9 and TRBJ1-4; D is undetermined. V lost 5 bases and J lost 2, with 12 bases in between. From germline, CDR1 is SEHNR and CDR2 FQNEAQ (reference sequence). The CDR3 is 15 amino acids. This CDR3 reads CASSHREKTNEKLFF. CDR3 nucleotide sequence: TGTGCCAGCAGCCATAGGGAAAAGACTAATGAAAAACTGTTTTTT.

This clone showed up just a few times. The CDR3 loop is CASSPPGGGELFF. The DNA of the CDR3 is TGTGCCAGCAGCCCGCCGGGTGGCGGGGAGCTGTTTTTT. The chain combines TRBV5-4 with TRBJ2-2; D remains unclear. The CDR3 loop spans 13 amino acids. Trimming removed 4 bases from V and 7 bases from J, with 11 bases in between. The germline V gene has CDR1 SGHNT and CDR2 YYREEE (reference sequence).

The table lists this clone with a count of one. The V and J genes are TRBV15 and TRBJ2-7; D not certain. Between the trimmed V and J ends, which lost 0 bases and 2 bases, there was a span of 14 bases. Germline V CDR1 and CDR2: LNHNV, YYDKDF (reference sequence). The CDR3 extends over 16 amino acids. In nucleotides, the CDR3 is TGTGCCACCAGCAGAGATAGGACCGTAGGTACCTACGAGCAGTACTTC. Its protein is CATSRDRTVGTYEQYF.

The CDR3 is CSVETGQGGARYTF. The CDR3 DNA follows: TGCAGCGTTGAAACGGGACAGGGGGGCGCGAGGTACACCTTC. This rearrangement joins TRBV29-1 to TRBJ1-2, with 11 bases fitting TRBD1. V dropped 2 bases and J dropped 11; count of bases not matched to a gene: 10. Germline lookup yields CDR1 SQVTM and CDR2 ANQGSEA. The CDR3 has 14 residues.

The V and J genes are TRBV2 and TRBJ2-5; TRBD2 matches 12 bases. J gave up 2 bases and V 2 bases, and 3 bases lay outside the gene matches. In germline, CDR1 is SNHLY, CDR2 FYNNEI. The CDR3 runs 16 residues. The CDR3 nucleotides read TGTGCCAGCAGTGAACTAGCGGGGGGGAGACAAGAGACCCAGTACTTC. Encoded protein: CASSELAGGRQETQYF.

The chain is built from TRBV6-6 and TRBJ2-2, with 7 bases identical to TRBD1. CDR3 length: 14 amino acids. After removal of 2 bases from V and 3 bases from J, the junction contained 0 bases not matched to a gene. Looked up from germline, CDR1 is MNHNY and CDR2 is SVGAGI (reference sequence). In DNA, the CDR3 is TGTGCCAGCAGTTACGGACAGGACACCGGGGAGCTGTTTTTT. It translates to CASSYGQDTGELFF.

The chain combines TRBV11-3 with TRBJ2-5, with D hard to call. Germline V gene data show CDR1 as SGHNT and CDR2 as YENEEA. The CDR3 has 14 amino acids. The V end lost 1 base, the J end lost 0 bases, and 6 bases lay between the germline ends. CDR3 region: CASSLVLYQETQYF. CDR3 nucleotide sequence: TGTGCCAGCAGCTTAGTTTTGTACCAAGAGACCCAGTACTTC.

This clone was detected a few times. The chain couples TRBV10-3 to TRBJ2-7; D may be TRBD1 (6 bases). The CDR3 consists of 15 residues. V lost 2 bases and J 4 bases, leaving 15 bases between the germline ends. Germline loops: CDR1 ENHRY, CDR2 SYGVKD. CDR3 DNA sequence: TGTGCCATCAGTGAGAGCCTACAGGGTGGATACGAGCAGTACTTC. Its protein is CAISESLQGGYEQYF.

The CDR3 region has the DNA TGTGCCAGCAGCGTAGGTCTCAGCTACTCTGGAAACACCATATATTTT. This gives the protein CASSVGLSYSGNTIYF. V gene TRBV9 combines with J gene TRBJ1-3; D remains unclear. The V end lost 0 bases, the J end lost 0 bases, and 10 bases lay between the germline ends. Germline CDR1 is SGDLS and CDR2 is YYNGEE. The CDR3 loop spans 16 amino acids.

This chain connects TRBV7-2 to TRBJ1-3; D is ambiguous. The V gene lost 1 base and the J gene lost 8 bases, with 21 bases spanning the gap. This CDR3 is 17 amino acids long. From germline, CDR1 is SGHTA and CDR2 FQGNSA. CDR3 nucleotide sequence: TGTGCCAGCAGCTTAGGCCCTACGGTCTCTCTAGGCGACACCATATATTTT. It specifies CASSLGPTVSLGDTIYF.

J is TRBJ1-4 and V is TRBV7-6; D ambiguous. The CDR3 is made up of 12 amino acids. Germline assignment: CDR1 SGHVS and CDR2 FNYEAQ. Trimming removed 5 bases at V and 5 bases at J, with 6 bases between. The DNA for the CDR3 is TGTGCCAGCAGCCCACAGAATGAAAAACTGTTTTTT. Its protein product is CASSPQNEKLFF.

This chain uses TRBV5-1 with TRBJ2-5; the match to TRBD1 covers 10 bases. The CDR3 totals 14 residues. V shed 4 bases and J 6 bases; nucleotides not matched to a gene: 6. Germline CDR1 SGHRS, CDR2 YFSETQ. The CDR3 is CASSPGTGEKTQYF. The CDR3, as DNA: TGCGCCAGCAGCCCCGGGACAGGGGAAAAGACCCAGTACTTC.

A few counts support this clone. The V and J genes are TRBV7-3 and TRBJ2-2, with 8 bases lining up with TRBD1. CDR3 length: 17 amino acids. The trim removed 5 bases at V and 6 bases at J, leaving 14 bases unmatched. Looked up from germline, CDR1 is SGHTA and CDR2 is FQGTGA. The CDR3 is CASSPRTGKDKAGELFF. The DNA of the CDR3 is TGTGCCAGCAGCCCTCGGACAGGGAAGGATAAGGCCGGGGAGCTGTTTTTT.

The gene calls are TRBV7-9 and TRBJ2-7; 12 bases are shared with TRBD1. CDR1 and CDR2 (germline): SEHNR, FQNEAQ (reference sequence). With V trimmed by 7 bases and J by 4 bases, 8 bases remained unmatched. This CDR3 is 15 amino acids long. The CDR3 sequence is CASNAPGQGAYEQYF. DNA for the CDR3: TGTGCCAGCAACGCGCCGGGACAGGGGGCGTACGAGCAGTACTTC.